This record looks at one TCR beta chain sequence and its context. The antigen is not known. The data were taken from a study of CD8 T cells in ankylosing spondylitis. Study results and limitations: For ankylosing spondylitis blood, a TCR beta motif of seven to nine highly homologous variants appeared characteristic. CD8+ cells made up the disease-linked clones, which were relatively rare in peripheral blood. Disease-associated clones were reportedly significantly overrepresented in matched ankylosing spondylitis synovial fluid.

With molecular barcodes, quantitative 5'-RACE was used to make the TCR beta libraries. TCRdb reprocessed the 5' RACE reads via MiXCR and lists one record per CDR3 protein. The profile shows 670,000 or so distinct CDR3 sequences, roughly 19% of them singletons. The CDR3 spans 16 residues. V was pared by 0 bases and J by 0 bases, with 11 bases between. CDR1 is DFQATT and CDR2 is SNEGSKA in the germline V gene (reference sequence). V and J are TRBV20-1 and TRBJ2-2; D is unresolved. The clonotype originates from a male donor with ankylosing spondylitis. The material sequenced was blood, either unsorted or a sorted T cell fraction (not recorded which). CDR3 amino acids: CSARDRRTANTGELFF. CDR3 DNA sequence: TGCAGTGCTAGAGATAGGAGAACGGCGAACACCGGGGAGCTGTTTTTT.